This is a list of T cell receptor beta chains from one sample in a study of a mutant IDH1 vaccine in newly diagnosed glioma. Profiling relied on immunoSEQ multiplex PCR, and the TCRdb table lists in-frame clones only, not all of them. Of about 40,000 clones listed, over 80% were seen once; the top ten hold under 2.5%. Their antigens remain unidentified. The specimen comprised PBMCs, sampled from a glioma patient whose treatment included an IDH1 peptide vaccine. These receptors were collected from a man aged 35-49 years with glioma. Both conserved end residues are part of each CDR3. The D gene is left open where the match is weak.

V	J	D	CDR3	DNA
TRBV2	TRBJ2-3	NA	CASSLTPDTQYF	TGTGCCAGCAGTCTGACCCCAGATACGCAGTATTTT
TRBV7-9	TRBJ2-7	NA	CASSLNTLGEQYF	TGTGCCAGCAGCTTAAACACTTTGGGAGAGCAGTACTTC
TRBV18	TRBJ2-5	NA	CASSPRLAVQETQYF	TGTGCCAGCTCACCGCGGCTAGCAGTGCAAGAGACCCAGTACTTC
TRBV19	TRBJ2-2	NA	CASSISLENTGELFF	TGTGCCAGTAGTATCTCTCTAGAGAACACCGGGGAGCTGTTTTTT
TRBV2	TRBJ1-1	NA	CASRGGGTEAFF	TGTGCCAGCAGAGGGGGGGGCACTGAAGCTTTCTTT
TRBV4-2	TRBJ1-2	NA	CASMHRLGNLRGYTF	TGTGCCAGCATGCACCGGTTGGGGAATCTTCGGGGCTACACCTTC
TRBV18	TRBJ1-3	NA	CATRVGSSGNTIYF	TGTGCCACCAGGGTCGGGAGCTCTGGAAACACCATATATTTT
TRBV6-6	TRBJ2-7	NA	CASSFPGGYEQYF	TGTGCCAGCAGTTTCCCAGGAGGCTACGAGCAGTACTTC
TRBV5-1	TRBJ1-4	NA	CASSLGHQDRKNEKLFF	TGCGCCAGCAGCTTGGGACACCAAGACAGAAAGAATGAAAAACTGTTTTTT
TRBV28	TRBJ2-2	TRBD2	CASSLLAGGYTGELFF	TGTGCCAGCAGTTTGCTAGCGGGAGGTTACACCGGGGAGCTGTTTTTT